These T cell receptor beta chains were read from a single sample in a study of blood T cell repertoires in COVID-19. Only in-frame clones appear in the TCRdb table, and some are missing; sequencing was by immunoSEQ multiplex PCR. Among around 300,000 clones listed, 85% were seen once. Source material: PBMCs or T cells enriched from blood (not recorded which). These receptors all stem from a woman aged 45-65 years who had recovered from COVID-19. The CDR3 runs from the conserved cysteine through the conserved F or W. D genes are given only for firm matches. A clone size is listed for some rows: how often the clone was seen (once, few, many), or a class if it is expanded.

cdr3_nt: TGTGCCAGCAGCCTTGGATTCCGGGGGACAGAGACCCAGTACTTC
cdr3_aa: CASSLGFRGTETQYF
v_call: TRBV3-1/TRBV3-2
j_call: TRBJ2-5
d_call: NA
cdr3_length: 15
clone_size: NA

cdr3_nt: TGTGCCAGCAGCTTCTCTAGCGGGCTATACAATGAGCAGTTCTTC
cdr3_aa: CASSFSSGLYNEQFF
v_call: TRBV11-3
j_call: TRBJ2-1
d_call: TRBD2
cdr3_length: 15
clone_size: NA

cdr3_nt: TGTGCCAGCTCCCTAAGCGGGGACGCGCAGCCCCAGCATTTT
cdr3_aa: CASSLSGDAQPQHF
v_call: TRBV18
j_call: TRBJ1-5
d_call: NA
cdr3_length: 14
clone_size: NA

cdr3_nt: TGTGCCAGCAGTGAAGAATTGACAGGGTGGGATGAAAAACTGTTTTTT
cdr3_aa: CASSEELTGWDEKLFF
v_call: TRBV6-1
j_call: TRBJ1-4
d_call: TRBD1
cdr3_length: 16
clone_size: NA

cdr3_nt: TGTGCCACCAGCGCCGACTGGAGCAATCAGCCCCAGCATTTT
cdr3_aa: CATSADWSNQPQHF
v_call: TRBV15
j_call: TRBJ1-5
d_call: NA
cdr3_length: 14
clone_size: NA

cdr3_nt: TGTGCCAGCACCATGTGGGAGCGGGACGGGACAGATACGCAGTATTTT
cdr3_aa: CASTMWERDGTDTQYF
v_call: TRBV7-9
j_call: TRBJ2-3
d_call: TRBD2
cdr3_length: 16
clone_size: NA

cdr3_nt: TGTGCCAGCAGCCCCCTACCGGGACTAGCGGTGGAGACCCAGTACTTC
cdr3_aa: CASSPLPGLAVETQYF
v_call: TRBV5-8
j_call: TRBJ2-5
d_call: TRBD2
cdr3_length: 16
clone_size: once

cdr3_nt: TGTGCCAGCTCACCTAAGGGGAAAAATTCACCCCTCCACTTT
cdr3_aa: CASSPKGKNSPLHF
v_call: TRBV18
j_call: TRBJ1-6
d_call: NA
cdr3_length: 14
clone_size: NA

cdr3_nt: TGTGCCAGCAGCTTCGGCGGGGGATACGAGCAGTACTTC
cdr3_aa: CASSFGGGYEQYF
v_call: TRBV7-2
j_call: TRBJ2-7
d_call: TRBD2
cdr3_length: 13
clone_size: many

cdr3_nt: TGTGCCAGCAGCTTAGTGTCCCGAACTAGCGGGGGGATCCAAGAGACCCAGTACTTC
cdr3_aa: CASSLVSRTSGGIQETQYF
v_call: TRBV11-2
j_call: TRBJ2-5
d_call: TRBD2
cdr3_length: 19
clone_size: NA

cdr3_nt: TGTGCCAGCAGCATCCGACTAGCGGGAGTTCACAATGAGCAGTTCTTC
cdr3_aa: CASSIRLAGVHNEQFF
v_call: TRBV3-1/TRBV3-2
j_call: TRBJ2-1
d_call: TRBD2
cdr3_length: 16
clone_size: once

cdr3_nt: TGTGCCAGCAGCTTAAACGGCGGGAACACTGAAGCTTTCTTT
cdr3_aa: CASSLNGGNTEAFF
v_call: TRBV11-2
j_call: TRBJ1-1
d_call: NA
cdr3_length: 14
clone_size: NA

cdr3_nt: TGTGCCAGCAGCTTTCTGAAACAGGATAGAGCTTTCTTT
cdr3_aa: CASSFLKQDRAFF
v_call: TRBV7-2
j_call: TRBJ1-1
d_call: NA
cdr3_length: 13
clone_size: once

cdr3_nt: TGTGCCAGTAGTGACGGGGTAGCGGGAGGGCCCCATGAGCAGTTCTTC
cdr3_aa: CASSDGVAGGPHEQFF
v_call: TRBV19
j_call: TRBJ2-1
d_call: TRBD2
cdr3_length: 16
clone_size: once

cdr3_nt: TGTGCCAGCAGTTTATCCTCCACTTTAAACTATGGCTACACCTTC
cdr3_aa: CASSLSSTLNYGYTF
v_call: TRBV27
j_call: TRBJ1-2
d_call: NA
cdr3_length: 15
clone_size: few

cdr3_nt: TGTGCCAGCAGCTCTCGACAGGGCCGAGGTTATGGCTACACCTTC
cdr3_aa: CASSSRQGRGYGYTF
v_call: TRBV5-8
j_call: TRBJ1-2
d_call: TRBD1
cdr3_length: 15
clone_size: NA

cdr3_nt: TGTGCCAGCTCACCTGACACCCTGGGCTATGGCTACACCTTC
cdr3_aa: CASSPDTLGYGYTF
v_call: TRBV18
j_call: TRBJ1-2
d_call: NA
cdr3_length: 14
clone_size: NA

cdr3_nt: TGCGCCAGCAGCATAGGAGGAGGGACTAATGAAAAACTGTTTTTT
cdr3_aa: CASSIGGGTNEKLFF
v_call: TRBV4-1
j_call: TRBJ1-4
d_call: NA
cdr3_length: 15
clone_size: NA

cdr3_nt: TGTGCCTGGAGTAGGGGGATGGGGCTGTTTTTT
cdr3_aa: CAWSRGMGLFF
v_call: TRBV30
j_call: TRBJ2-2
d_call: NA
cdr3_length: 11
clone_size: once

cdr3_nt: TGTGCCAGCAGCCCTGGGCAGGGGAGAGATACGCAGTATTTT
cdr3_aa: CASSPGQGRDTQYF
v_call: TRBV5-6
j_call: TRBJ2-3
d_call: NA
cdr3_length: 14
clone_size: NA

cdr3_nt: TGTGCCTGGAGTGGATCGACAGGGCCCTACAATGAGCAGTTCTTC
cdr3_aa: CAWSGSTGPYNEQFF
v_call: TRBV30
j_call: TRBJ2-1
d_call: TRBD1
cdr3_length: 15
clone_size: once

cdr3_nt: TGCGCCAGCAGCTTGACCGGGACTAGCGGCTACAATGAGCAGTTCTTC
cdr3_aa: CASSLTGTSGYNEQFF
v_call: TRBV5-1
j_call: TRBJ2-1
d_call: TRBD2
cdr3_length: 16
clone_size: NA

cdr3_nt: TGTGCCTGGGGACCACGGACTAGCGGATTGAGGAATGAGCAGTTCTTC
cdr3_aa: CAWGPRTSGLRNEQFF
v_call: TRBV30
j_call: TRBJ2-1
d_call: TRBD2
cdr3_length: 16
clone_size: NA

cdr3_nt: TGCAGTGCTAGTAAGCTGAGGGAGGGTGGCTACACCTTC
cdr3_aa: CSASKLREGGYTF
v_call: TRBV20-1
j_call: TRBJ1-2
d_call: NA
cdr3_length: 13
clone_size: NA

cdr3_nt: TGTGCCAGTCAAGCGGGAGTCTACAATGAGCAGTTCTTC
cdr3_aa: CASQAGVYNEQFF
v_call: TRBV19
j_call: TRBJ2-1
d_call: TRBD2
cdr3_length: 13
clone_size: NA

cdr3_nt: TGTGCCAGCAGCATACTCGACAGCTCCTACGAGCAGTACTTC
cdr3_aa: CASSILDSSYEQYF
v_call: TRBV7-9
j_call: TRBJ2-7
d_call: NA
cdr3_length: 14
clone_size: NA

cdr3_nt: TGTGCCAGCAGCTTAGAGCAGGGGGCCTCCTGGGAGCAGTACTTC
cdr3_aa: CASSLEQGASWEQYF
v_call: TRBV7-9
j_call: TRBJ2-7
d_call: TRBD1
cdr3_length: 15
clone_size: NA

cdr3_nt: TGTGCCAGCAGTCCTCGTGGGCCGGATAGCAATCAGCCCCAGCATTTT
cdr3_aa: CASSPRGPDSNQPQHF
v_call: TRBV2
j_call: TRBJ1-5
d_call: NA
cdr3_length: 16
clone_size: NA